The rows below give T cell receptor beta chains drawn from one sample of a study of T cells after yellow fever vaccination. Each CDR3 protein is one row after TCRdb ran MiXCR on the 5' RACE reads. The table has 300,000 to 400,000 distinct CDR3 sequences, about 10% seen once; the top ten hold about 3%. The material sequenced was CD4+ T cells sorted from PBMCs, taken 45 days after the yellow fever booster vaccination. The receptor set was obtained from a man aged 18 to 29 who received the YFV17D yellow fever vaccine. CDR3s include the opening cysteine and the closing phenylalanine or tryptophan. The D gene is left open where the match is weak. Rows give clone size only sometimes, using once, few, many, or a class for an expanded clone.

TRBV5-1	NA	NA	TRBJ1-3	TGCGCCAGCAGCGCCGGACTGTACTCTGGAAACACCATATATTTT	CASSAGLYSGNTIYF
TRBV7-8	NA	few	TRBJ2-1	TGTGCCAGCAGCCGCGGTACGGGGTTAAATGAGCAGTTCTTC	CASSRGTGLNEQFF
TRBV15	NA	NA	TRBJ1-1	TGTGCCACCAGCAGAGATTTAGCGGGCACTGAAGCTTTCTTT	CATSRDLAGTEAFF
TRBV10-3	TRBD1	many	TRBJ1-5	TGTGCCATCAGTGAGGACAGGGATCAGCCCCAGCATTTT	CAISEDRDQPQHF
TRBV5-1	NA	many	TRBJ1-2	TGCGCCAGCAGCTTGGAGTCAGGAAACTATGGCTACACCTTC	CASSLESGNYGYTF
TRBV5-1	TRBD1	few	TRBJ2-5	TGCGCCAGCGGTCCCGGGACAGGGGGAGAGACCCAGTACTTC	CASGPGTGGETQYF
TRBV7-3	NA	many	TRBJ2-1	TGTGCCAGCAGCTTAATGGTAGGGAGGTACAATGAGCAGTTCTTC	CASSLMVGRYNEQFF
TRBV28	NA	NA	TRBJ2-5	TGTGCCAGCAGTGGGCGAGGGGCAGCTCAAGAGACCCAGTACTTC	CASSGRGAAQETQYF
TRBV20-1	TRBD2	NA	TRBJ2-1	TGCACTCTCGAAGGGGCTAGCGGGGGGACCTACAATGAGCAGTTCTTC	CTLEGASGGTYNEQFF
TRBV7-9	NA	NA	TRBJ2-2	TGTGCCAGCAGCCAGGGACTCCCCGGGGAGCTGTTTTTT	CASSQGLPGELFF
TRBV6-6	NA	few	TRBJ2-7	TGTGCCAGCAGTTTAACAGGGTTCAGCTCCTACGAGCAGTACTTC	CASSLTGFSSYEQYF
TRBV20-1	NA	few	TRBJ1-6	TGCAGTGCTGCCCGGGGAGACCTGGTATCACCCCTCCACTTT	CSAARGDLVSPLHF
TRBV7-2	TRBD1	few	TRBJ2-1	TGTGCCAGCAGCTCGCGCCGGGACAGATACAATGAGCAGTTCTTC	CASSSRRDRYNEQFF
TRBV29-1	NA	many	TRBJ2-5	TGCAGCGTTACACAGGGTCGGGAGACCCAGTACTTC	CSVTQGRETQYF
TRBV4-3	NA	NA	TRBJ2-1	TGCGCCAGCAGCCAAGTACTGGGACCGAACAGTCTTAGCTCCTACAATGAGCAGTTCTTC	CASSQVLGPNSLSSYNEQFF
TRBV4-3	NA	few	TRBJ1-1	TGCGCCAGCAGCCAAGAGAGGTATTTTCCTGAAGCTTTCTTT	CASSQERYFPEAFF
TRBV6-6	NA	few	TRBJ1-1	TGTGCCAGCAGTTATGACAGCAACACTGAAGCTTTCTTT	CASSYDSNTEAFF
TRBV2	NA	NA	TRBJ1-5	TGTGCCAGCAGTTATGATCAGCCCCAGCATTTT	CASSYDQPQHF